The entry below describes one T cell receptor (beta chain). Sequence at one end of the junction differs from germline and may be a read error. This entry comes from a study of molecular identifiers for immune sequencing clone quantification. Study as a whole: For replicates, RNA isolated from approximately 20,000 or 98,000 naive CD8 cells was divided into five portions, of which four were sequenced.

This CDR3 spans 15 amino acids. Germline CDR1 MGHRA, CDR2 YSYEKL. TCRdb reprocessed the PCR reads with MiXCR, giving one entry per CDR3 protein. The sample includes about 640,000 distinct CDR3 sequences, about 20% of them seen just once. Sequenced sample: naive CD8+ T cells from blood, with Jurkat cell RNA spiked in. As to subset: FACS-sorted CD8+CD4-CCR7+CD45RA+ naive T cells. The V and J genes are TRBV4-1 and TRBJ2-7, with 11 bases fitting TRBD1. This clonotype originated in a human donor in good health. Some libraries in this study had Jurkat cell RNA spiked in. CDR3 coding DNA: TGCGCCAGCAGCCTCACGGGACAGGGGGTCTACGAGCGGTACTTC. It yields the protein CASSLTGQGVYERYF.